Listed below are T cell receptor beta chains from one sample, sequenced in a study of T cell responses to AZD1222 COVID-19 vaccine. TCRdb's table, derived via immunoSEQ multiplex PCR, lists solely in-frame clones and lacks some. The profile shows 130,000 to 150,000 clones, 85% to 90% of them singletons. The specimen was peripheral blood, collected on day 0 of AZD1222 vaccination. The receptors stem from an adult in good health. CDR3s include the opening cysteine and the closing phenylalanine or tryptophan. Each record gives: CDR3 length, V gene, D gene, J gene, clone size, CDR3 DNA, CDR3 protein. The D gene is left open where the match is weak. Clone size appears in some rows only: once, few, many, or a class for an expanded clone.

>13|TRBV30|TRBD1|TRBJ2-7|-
TGTGCCTGGTGGGACAGAGAGTCCTACGAGCAGTACTTC
CAWWDRESYEQYF
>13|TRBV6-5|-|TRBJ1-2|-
TGTGCCAGCGGGAGGGGAGGCAACTATGGCTACACCTTC
CASGRGGNYGYTF
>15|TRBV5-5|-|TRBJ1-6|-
TGTGCCAGCAGCTTGTTGGAGCGGTCCAATTCACCCCTCCACTTT
CASSLLERSNSPLHF
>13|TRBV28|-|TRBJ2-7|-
TGTGCCAGCAGTTTACAAGCCTCCTACGAGCAGTACTTC
CASSLQASYEQYF
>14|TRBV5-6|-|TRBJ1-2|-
TGTGCCAGCAGCTACCCTACGGGTAACTATGGCTACACCTTC
CASSYPTGNYGYTF
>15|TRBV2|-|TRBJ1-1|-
TGTGCCAGCACCTTGGTGCGTGGGGTAAACACTGAAGCTTTCTTT
CASTLVRGVNTEAFF
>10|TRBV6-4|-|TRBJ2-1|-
TGTGCCAGCAGTGCCCTCGAGCAGTTCTTC
CASSALEQFF
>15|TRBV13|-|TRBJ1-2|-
TGTGCCAGCAGCTTTGGTCAGGGTATTAACTATGGCTACACCTTC
CASSFGQGINYGYTF
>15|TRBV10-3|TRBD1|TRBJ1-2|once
TGTGCCATCAGCGCCGGGACAGGGGGTACCGATGGCTACACCTTC
CAISAGTGGTDGYTF
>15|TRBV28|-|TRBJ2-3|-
TGTGCCAGCGGGGGTTCTCGATCTATTACGGATACGCAGTATTTT
CASGGSRSITDTQYF
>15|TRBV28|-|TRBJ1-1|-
TGTGCCAGCAGTAAACAGCCCCAACTGAACACTGAAGCTTTCTTT
CASSKQPQLNTEAFF
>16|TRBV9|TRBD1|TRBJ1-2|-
TGTGCCAGCAGCGTAGTTGGTTCACAGGGACAGGATGGCTACACCTTC
CASSVVGSQGQDGYTF
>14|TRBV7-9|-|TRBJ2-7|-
TGTGCCAGCAGCTTAGGGAAGGGCTCCTACGAGCAGTACTTC
CASSLGKGSYEQYF
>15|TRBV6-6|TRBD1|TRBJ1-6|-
TGTGCCAGCAGTGCTCGGACAGGGGACGGTTCACCCCTCCACTTT
CASSARTGDGSPLHF
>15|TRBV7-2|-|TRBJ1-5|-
TGTGCCAGCAGCTTAGAAGGGCGGGTTGGTCAGCCCCAGCATTTT
CASSLEGRVGQPQHF
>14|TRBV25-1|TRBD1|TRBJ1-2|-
TGTGCCAGCAGTGGGACAGGGCCAGGGTGGGGCTACACCTTC
CASSGTGPGWGYTF
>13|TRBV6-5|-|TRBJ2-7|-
TGTGCCAGCCGGGCTCGGGAAATATACGAGCAGTACTTC
CASRAREIYEQYF
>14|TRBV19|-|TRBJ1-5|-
TGTGCCAGTAGACCCCTGGAGAGCAATCAGCCCCAGCATTTT
CASRPLESNQPQHF
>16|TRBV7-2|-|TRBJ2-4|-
TGTGCCAGCAGCCTCTCTGGGGTTCTAGCCAAAAACATTCAGTACTTC
CASSLSGVLAKNIQYF
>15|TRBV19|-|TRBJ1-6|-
TGTGCCAGTAGGAACCGGGACGCAGATAATTCACCCCTCCACTTT
CASRNRDADNSPLHF
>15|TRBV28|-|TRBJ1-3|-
TGTGCCAGTTTAGCTTCCGGGACAAAAGGAAACACCATATATTTT
CASLASGTKGNTIYF
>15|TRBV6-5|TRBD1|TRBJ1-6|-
TGTGCCAGCAGTCTAACAGGGGCCATCAATTCACCCCTCCACTTT
CASSLTGAINSPLHF
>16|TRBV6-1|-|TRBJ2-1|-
TGTGCCAGCAGTGAAAGGCTAGCCTCGGATTACAATGAGCAGTTCTTC
CASSERLASDYNEQFF
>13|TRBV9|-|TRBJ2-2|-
TGTGCCAGCAGCGTCGGCAACACCGGGGAGCTGTTTTTT
CASSVGNTGELFF
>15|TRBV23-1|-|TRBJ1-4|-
TGCGCCAGCAGTCCGCCTCGGGGGGAGGATGAAAAACTGTTTTTT
CASSPPRGEDEKLFF
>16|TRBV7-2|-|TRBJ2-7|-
TGTGCCAGCAGCTTAGGGGTGGTGAGTACAGGCTACGAGCAGTACTTC
CASSLGVVSTGYEQYF
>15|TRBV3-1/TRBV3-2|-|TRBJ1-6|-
TGTGCCAGCAGCCAACGACACCAATTTAATTCACCCCTCCACTTT
CASSQRHQFNSPLHF
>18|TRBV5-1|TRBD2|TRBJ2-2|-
TGCGCCAGCAGCTTGGCGGTAGCGGGAGCGGTTCGCACCGGGGAGCTGTTTTTT
CASSLAVAGAVRTGELFF
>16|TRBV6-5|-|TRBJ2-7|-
TGTGCCAGCAGTTACTCGAGATCCAAACCTAGCTACGAGCAGTACTTC
CASSYSRSKPSYEQYF
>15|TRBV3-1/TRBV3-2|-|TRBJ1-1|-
TGTGCCAGCAGCCAAGATTTTAGGCGTACAGGGCGGGCTTTCTTT
CASSQDFRRTGRAFF
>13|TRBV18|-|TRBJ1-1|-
TGTGCCAGCTCACATAAGATTGACACTGAAGCTTTCTTT
CASSHKIDTEAFF
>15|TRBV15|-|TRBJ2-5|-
TGTGCCACCAGCAGAGATGTGGGGGTCCAAGAGACCCAGTACTTC
CATSRDVGVQETQYF
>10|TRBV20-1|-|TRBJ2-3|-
TGCAGCCTAAGAATCGATACGCAGTATTTT
CSLRIDTQYF
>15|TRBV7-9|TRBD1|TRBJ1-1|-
TGTGCCAGCAGCGCAGACCGGACAGGGGCCACTGAAGCTTTCTTT
CASSADRTGATEAFF
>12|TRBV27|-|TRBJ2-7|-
TGTGCCAGCACCTCCGGGTCCTACGAGCAGTACTTC
CASTSGSYEQYF
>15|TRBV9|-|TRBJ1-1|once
TGTGCCAGCAGCGTATCCCATTCGAGTGGGACTGAAGCTTTCTTT
CASSVSHSSGTEAFF
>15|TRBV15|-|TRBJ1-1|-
TGTGCCACCAGCAGAGCGGGGTCCCGGAACACTGAAGCTTTCTTT
CATSRAGSRNTEAFF
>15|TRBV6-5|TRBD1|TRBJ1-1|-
TGTGCCAGCAGTACGGGGACAGGGGTCGGCACTGAAGCTTTCTTT
CASSTGTGVGTEAFF
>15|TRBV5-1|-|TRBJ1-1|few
TGCGCCAGCAGCTTGGAGGGGACCCGGAACACTGAAGCTTTCTTT
CASSLEGTRNTEAFF
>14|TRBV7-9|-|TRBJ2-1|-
TGTGCCAGCAGCTTTGGTGGGTCCTACAATGAGCAGTTCTTC
CASSFGGSYNEQFF
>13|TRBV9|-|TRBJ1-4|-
TGTGCCAGCAGCGTAGACCGGGGCGAAAAACTGTTTTTT
CASSVDRGEKLFF
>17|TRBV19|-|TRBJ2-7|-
TGTGCCAGTAGTTCGGATTTGGGCGGGCACAACAGGCCCGAGCAGTACTTC
CASSSDLGGHNRPEQYF
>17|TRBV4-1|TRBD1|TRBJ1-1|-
TGCGCCAGCAGCCAAGGGGTGTCCGGGACAGTTTGGACTGAAGCTTTCTTT
CASSQGVSGTVWTEAFF
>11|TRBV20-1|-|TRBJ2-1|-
TGCAGTATCTCTTCTTACAATGAGCAGTTCTTC
CSISSYNEQFF
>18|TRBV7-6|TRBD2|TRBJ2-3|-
TGTGCCAGCAGCTTAGCAAAAGTGGGGGGGAACCCCCCAGATACGCAGTATTTT
CASSLAKVGGNPPDTQYF
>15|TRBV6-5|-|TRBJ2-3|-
TGTGCCAGCTGGGCAGGTATTTACCCCACAGATACGCAGTATTTT
CASWAGIYPTDTQYF
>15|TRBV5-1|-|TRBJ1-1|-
TGCGCCAGCAGCTTGTCCCCCACAGGGAACACTGAAGCTTTCTTT
CASSLSPTGNTEAFF
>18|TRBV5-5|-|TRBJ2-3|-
TGTGCCAGCAGCTTGGCCTGGAAAGGCTCGATTAGCACAGATACGCAGTATTTT
CASSLAWKGSISTDTQYF
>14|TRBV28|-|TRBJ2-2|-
TGTGCCAGCAGTACAGGCTCCTTGGCGGGGGAGCTGTTTTTT
CASSTGSLAGELFF
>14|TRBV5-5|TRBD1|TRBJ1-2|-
TGTGCCAGCAGCGAGGGACAGAGCTACTATGGCTACACCTTC
CASSEGQSYYGYTF
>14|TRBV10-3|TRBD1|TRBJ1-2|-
TGTGCCATCAGTGACTTCGACAGGGACTATGGCTACACCTTC
CAISDFDRDYGYTF
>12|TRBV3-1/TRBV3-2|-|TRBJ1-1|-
TGTGCCAGCAGCCTTTCCAACACTGAAGCTTTCTTT
CASSLSNTEAFF
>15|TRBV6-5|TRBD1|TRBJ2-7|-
TGTGCCAGCAGGGCCGGACAGGGACCCTTCGTAGAGCAGTACTTC
CASRAGQGPFVEQYF
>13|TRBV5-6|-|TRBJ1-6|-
TGTGCCAGCAGCTGGGGCAGGGGTTCACCCCTCCACTTT
CASSWGRGSPLHF
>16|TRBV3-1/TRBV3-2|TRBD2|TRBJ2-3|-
TGTGCCAGCAGCCAAGCGGGGCTAGCGGGAGGGGATACGCAGTATTTT
CASSQAGLAGGDTQYF